Listed here are 26 T cell receptor beta chains from one sample, sequenced in a study of blood T cell repertoires in COVID-19. Generated by immunoSEQ multiplex PCR, the TCRdb table keeps only in-frame clones and is missing some. The sample contains about 210,000 clones, around four fifths of which appear only once. Sequenced: PBMCs or T cells enriched from blood (not recorded which). The receptor source for this set is a man in his forties who had recovered from COVID-19.

The chain carries TRBV6-5 and TRBJ1-1; D is uncertain. V was trimmed by 6 bases and J by 1 base, leaving 9 bases between them. The CDR3 has 13 residues. The germline V gene has CDR1 MNHEY and CDR2 SVGAGI. CDR3 in amino acids: CASSQRGNTEAFF. CDR3 DNA: TGTGCCAGCAGCCAACGGGGGAACACTGAAGCTTTCTTT.

This chain links TRBV7-3 with TRBJ1-2; 8 bases line up with TRBD1. The V gene's germline CDR1 is SGHTA and CDR2 FQGTGA. The CDR3 contains 13 residues. The trim removed 3 bases at V and 4 bases at J, leaving 1 base unmatched. In DNA, the CDR3 is TGTGCCAGCAGCTTCGGACAGGGCTATGGCTACACCTTC. Translation: CASSFGQGYGYTF.

The gene calls are TRBV3-1 (or the pseudogene TRBV3-2) and TRBJ2-1; TRBD2 matches at 15 bases. The CDR3 runs to 18 residues. The ends lost 6 bases at V and 5 bases at J; junction bases unmatched: 11. The germline V gene has CDR1 LGHDT and CDR2 YNNKEL (reference sequence). The chain's CDR3 is CASRFGLAGGSANNEQFF. CDR3 coding DNA: TGTGCCAGCAGATTCGGACTAGCGGGAGGGAGTGCAAACAATGAGCAGTTCTTC.

The chain employs TRBV5-1 and TRBJ2-5; 9 nucleotides align to TRBD1. The junction had 9 bases not matched to a gene; V was cut back by 4 bases and J by 2 bases. Germline V gene lookup returns CDR1 SGHRS and CDR2 YFSETQ. CDR3 size: 16 residues. The CDR3 nucleotides read TGCGCCAGCAGCACCCGGACAGGGGCCCCTCAAGAGACCCAGTACTTC. The encoded protein is CASSTRTGAPQETQYF.

This clone has at least ten counts. At one boundary the junction diverges from the germline segment, which might be a read error. The chain employs TRBV12-3 or TRBV12-4 and TRBJ2-7; possibly TRBD2 for D (6 bases). This CDR3 has 12 amino acids. The CDR3 loop reads CASRGAGPRPIF. The CDR3 nucleotides are TGTGCCAGCAGGGGTGCGGGGCCAAGGCCCATCTTC.

The chain couples TRBV18 to TRBJ1-3; 8 bases line up with TRBD1. CDR3 length equals 19 residues. CDR1 KGHSH and CDR2 LQKENI come from the germline V gene. J lost 1 base, V lost 5 bases, and 16 bases had no gene match. For the CDR3, the DNA is TGTGCCAGCTCAACCGAAAGCCAGGGGGCTGTTATTTCTGGAAACACCATATATTTT. It codes for CASSTESQGAVISGNTIYF.

J is TRBJ1-4 and V is TRBV5-1; D is undetermined. The V gene lost 3 bases and the J gene lost 13 bases, with 16 bases spanning the gap. The CDR3 is 13 amino acids. The germline CDR1 and CDR2 sequences are SGHRS and YFSETQ. For the CDR3, the DNA is TGCGCCAGCAGCTCGTCCTTTGGGAGCGGACTGTTTTTT. Translated: CASSSSFGSGLFF. The variable domain in full, with the rest retrieved from reference TRBV5-1 and TRBJ1-4, is KAGVTQTPRYLIKTRGQQVTLSCSPISGHRSVSWYQQTPGQGLQFLFEYFSETQRNKGNFPGRFSGRQFSNSRSEMNVSTLELGDSALYLCASSSSFGSGLFFGSGTQLSVL.

The chain employs TRBV4-1 and TRBJ1-2; TRBD1 matches 8 bases. The CDR3 runs 18 residues. Germline CDR1 MGHRA, CDR2 YSYEKL. The V segment lost 4 bases and the J segment 5 bases; nucleotides outside the gene matches: 18. CDR3: CASSPLGAGGAIKYGYTF. The CDR3 DNA follows: TGCGCCAGCAGCCCCCTAGGGGCAGGGGGCGCGATAAAATATGGCTACACCTTC.

This clone has a handful of counts. The gene calls are TRBV19 and TRBJ2-4; the D gene is possibly TRBD1 (6 bases). The germline V and J ends were trimmed by 7 bases and 7 bases, with 14 bases remaining between them. Germline-derived CDR1 and CDR2 are LNHDA and SQIVND (reference sequence). The CDR3 length is 13 residues. In nucleotides, the CDR3 is TGTGCCAGTACGGGGCAGGGGCTGAACATTCAGTACTTC. This encodes CASTGQGLNIQYF.

The rearrangement uses TRBV2 and TRBJ1-6; D is unclear. Trimming took off 3 bases at V and 7 bases at J, with 7 bases between the two ends. The CDR3 is 13 residues long. The germline gives CDR1 SNHLY, CDR2 FYNNEI. CDR3 residues: CASSEAENSPLHF. CDR3 in DNA: TGTGCCAGCAGTGAGGCAGAAAATTCACCCCTCCACTTT.

The CDR3 region is CASSILRTSTDTQYF. DNA for the CDR3: TGTGCCAGTAGTATCTTGAGGACTAGCACAGATACGCAGTATTTT. V gene TRBV19 combines with J gene TRBJ2-3; TRBD2 is a possible D gene (5 bases). The CDR3 totals 15 residues. Germline lookup yields CDR1 LNHDA and CDR2 SQIVND (reference sequence). Between the trimmed V and J ends, which lost 3 bases and 0 bases, there was a span of 10 bases.

The chain combines TRBV10-3 with TRBJ2-3; D is unresolved. Per the germline V gene, CDR1 is ENHRY and CDR2 is SYGVKD. The germline V and J ends were trimmed by 0 bases and 4 bases, with 8 bases remaining between them. The CDR3 spans 14 residues. The chain's CDR3 is CAISESTDSDTQYF. CDR3 bases: TGTGCCATCAGTGAGTCCACTGACTCAGATACGCAGTATTTT.

This clone was seen only a few times. The genes are TRBV14 and TRBJ2-7, with TRBD1 as a possible D gene (5 bases). V dropped 1 base and J dropped 6 bases, with 16 bases sitting between them. This CDR3 is 15 amino acids long. Germline lookup yields CDR1 SGHDN and CDR2 FVKESK. CDR3 nucleotides: TGTGCCAGCAGCCAAGGGACATGGGGCTGGAGCGAGCAGTACTTC. Its protein is CASSQGTWGWSEQYF.

The genes are TRBV1 and TRBJ2-1; TRBD1, the table's D call, was not compared with the DNA. TRBV1 is tagged as a pseudogene. The CDR3 contains 12 residues. The CDR3 DNA reads TGCACCAGCAGCCCCCGACAGGGGAGGCAGTTCTTC. As protein: CTSSPRQGRQFF.

V is TRBV4-1 and J is TRBJ1-1; 7 bases map to TRBD1. CDR3 size: 14 residues. V gave up 4 bases and J gave up 6 bases; unmatched junction bases: 8. Germline V gene sequence: CDR1 MGHRA, CDR2 YSYEKL. The CDR3 sequence is CASSPRQGRPEAFF. Written as DNA, the CDR3 is TGCGCCAGCAGCCCACGACAGGGAAGGCCTGAAGCTTTCTTT.

This chain joins TRBV4-1 and TRBJ2-3, with D unclear. There are 17 residues in the CDR3. Between the trimmed V and J ends, which lost 3 bases and 2 bases, there was a span of 18 bases. The germline CDR1 and CDR2 sequences are MGHRA and YSYEKL. This chain's CDR3 is CASSQERLRGITDTQYF. CDR3 nucleotide sequence: TGCGCCAGCAGCCAGGAACGACTTCGCGGTATCACAGATACGCAGTATTTT.

The genes are TRBV18 and TRBJ1-3; D remains ambiguous. This CDR3 is 17 amino acids long. The ends were cut back, 3 bases at V and 1 base at J, with 16 bases in the middle. Germline loops: CDR1 KGHSH, CDR2 LQKENI. CDR3 DNA: TGTGCCAGCTCACCCATAGGACTCAGGAGGTCTGGAAACACCATATATTTT. It is translated as CASSPIGLRRSGNTIYF.

A word on this clone: Compared with germline, one end of the junction differs, possibly owing to a read error. The chain carries TRBV2 and TRBJ2-1; no firm D call. The CDR3 runs 11 residues. Germline V lookup: CDR1 SNHLY, CDR2 FYNNEI. The CDR3 is CASSDYHEQFF. The CDR3 nucleotides are TGTGCCAGCAGTGACTACCATGAGCAGTTCTTC.

The V and J genes are TRBV18 and TRBJ2-1; TRBD2 aligns across 9 bases. Losses at the gene ends were 3 bases for V and 7 bases for J; bases not matched to a gene: 19. This CDR3 contains 19 residues. CDR1 is KGHSH and CDR2 is LQKENI in the germline V gene. CDR3 region: CASSPRLKSGLARSNEQFF. The CDR3, as DNA: TGTGCCAGCTCACCCCGACTGAAATCAGGACTAGCGAGGAGTAATGAGCAGTTCTTC.

This clone turned up a few times. The chain employs TRBV5-1 and TRBJ1-1, with TRBD1 matching over 12 bases. The CDR3 is 15 residues long. After removal of 4 bases from V and 0 bases from J, the junction contained 1 base not matched to a gene. CDR1 and CDR2 from the germline V gene are SGHRS and YFSETQ. CDR3 sequence reads: CASSGTGGLNTEAFF. Here the CDR3 DNA reads TGCGCCAGCAGCGGGACAGGGGGCTTGAACACTGAAGCTTTCTTT.

This clone was counted a few times. The V call is TRBV29-1, the J call TRBJ2-3; TRBD2 matches at 9 bases. This CDR3 has 16 amino acids. The germline V gene encodes CDR1 SQVTM and CDR2 ANQGSEA. Germline trimming cut 1 base from V and 2 bases from J; bases unmatched to any gene: 7. This CDR3 reads CSVEGLADSLTDTQYF. The CDR3 coding sequence is TGCAGCGTTGAAGGACTAGCGGATTCCCTCACAGATACGCAGTATTTT.

The chain has TRBV19 and TRBJ1-5, with a weak D call TRBD1 (6 bases). This CDR3 region has 19 residues. Trimming took off 5 bases at V and 0 bases at J, with 23 bases between the two ends. Germline V gene data show CDR1 as LNHDA and CDR2 as SQIVND (reference sequence). CDR3 sequence reads: CASSDAGGTQRYSNQPQHF. The CDR3 DNA reads as TGTGCCAGTAGTGATGCGGGGGGCACTCAGCGGTATAGCAATCAGCCCCAGCATTTT.

In regard to this clone: The junction does not match germline at one end; this may be a read error. The chain uses TRBV2 and TRBJ1-6; TRBD1 matches at 9 bases. Germline V gene lookup returns CDR1 SNHLY and CDR2 FYNNEI. The CDR3 loop spans 15 amino acids. Here the CDR3 DNA reads TGTGCCAGCGGTGATCCGGGACAGGGATATTCACCCCTCCACTTT. Protein sequence: CASGDPGQGYSPLHF. The full variable domain, with the rest looked up from reference TRBV2 and TRBJ1-6, is EPEVTQTPSHQVTQMGQEVILRCVPISNHLYFYWYRQILGQKVEFLVSFYNNEISEKSEIFDDQFSVERPDGSNFTLKIRSTKLEDSAMYFCASGDPGQGYSPLHFGNGTRLTVT.

V is TRBV5-6 and J is TRBJ1-2; D is unresolved. The V end lost 0 bases, the J end lost 2 bases, and 5 bases lay between the germline ends. There are 13 residues in the CDR3. CDR1 SGHDT and CDR2 YYEEEE come from the germline V gene. The CDR3 is CASSLERNYGYTF. The CDR3 DNA sequence: TGTGCCAGCAGCTTGGAGAGAAACTATGGCTACACCTTC.

The chain has TRBV18 and TRBJ2-5, with TRBD1 as a possible D gene (5 bases). V was cut by 3 bases and J by 9 bases, with 20 bases left in between. The CDR3 consists of 15 residues. Germline CDR1 and CDR2: KGHSH and LQKENI. CDR3 nucleotide sequence: TGTGCCAGCTCACCGGTGGGCGGTGGTGAAGGGGCCCAGTACTTC. Residues: CASSPVGGGEGAQYF.

The chain employs TRBV2 and TRBJ2-7, with D possibly matching TRBD1 (5 bases). The germline V and J ends were trimmed by 6 bases and 6 bases, with 15 bases remaining between them. CDR1 and CDR2 (germline): SNHLY, FYNNEI. The CDR3 runs to 13 residues. The CDR3: CASRLQGLGEQYF. Here the CDR3 DNA reads TGTGCCAGCAGACTTCAGGGTCTCGGCGAGCAGTACTTC.